This T cell receptor (beta chain) originates from a study of OX40 agonist ivuxolimab in advanced cancers. For the study at large: Ivuxolimab, which patients received intravenously every 2 weeks, was dosed at 0.01 to 10 mg/kg. Dose-escalation subjects each had hepatocellular carcinoma, melanoma, renal cell or head and neck cancer.

With baseline, cycle 4 day 1, and cycle 7 day 1 as timepoints, blood was sampled. Study-wide results and caveats: Low clonal expansion, among the lowest seen, marked partial responders at 0.1-3.0 mg/kg.

This clone came up once. As yet, its antigen is unknown. Libraries were prepared by immunoSEQ multiplex PCR; TCRdb keeps only in-frame clonotypes and omits some of them. The table has about 83,000 clones, around 90% seen once. J gave up 0 bases and V 0 bases, and 6 bases lay outside the gene matches. In germline, CDR1 is SGHTA, CDR2 FQGNSA. The CDR3 extends over 18 amino acids. The V and J genes are TRBV7-2 and TRBJ2-1, with 9 positions matching TRBD2. The source of this sequence is an adult with an advanced solid tumor such as melanoma, head and neck, liver or kidney cancer. This material consisted of CD4+ or CD8+ T cells sorted from blood, taken in a trial of the OX40 agonist ivuxolimab. CDR3 DNA sequence: TGTGCCAGCAGCTTAGCCTCTAGCGGGGCGCCCTCCTACAATGAGCAGTTCTTC. Encoded protein: CASSLASSGAPSYNEQFF.